This TCR beta chain was recovered during a study of T cell changes during pregnancy in multiple sclerosis. The germline V and J ends were trimmed by 5 bases and 0 bases, with 11 bases remaining between them. The CDR3 has 15 amino acids. Germline-derived CDR1 and CDR2 are MNHEY and SMNVEV (reference sequence). TCRdb keeps only in-frame clones here, not all; method: immunoSEQ multiplex PCR. Among about 80,000 clones listed, approximately 90% were seen once. This clone was recorded only once. The sample here was peripheral blood, taken before pregnancy. This chain joins TRBV27 and TRBJ1-3, with D maybe TRBD1 (6 bases). The clonotype was recovered from a female donor with multiple sclerosis, enrolled in a pregnancy study. CDR3 in DNA: TGTGCCAGCAGTCAAGACAGGACCTCTGGAAACACCATATATTTT. Amino acid sequence: CASSQDRTSGNTIYF.